Listed here is a single T cell receptor beta chain. The table lists this clone with a count of one. Its binding antigen is unknown. Per-base quality was not reported, and no clone a single base away is much larger than it. Trimming accounts for 5 bases at V and 1 base at J, while the number of junction bases matched to no gene is 4. Based on the germline V gene (reference sequence), the CDR1 and CDR2 sequences are LNHDA and SQIVND. From its cysteine to its phenylalanine, the CDR3 spans 14 amino acids. CDR3 DNA only is kept here, 42 bases in frame from base 1. The data were obtained in a study of T cell responses to AZD1222 COVID-19 vaccine listed by TCRdb under 2021. For the study in its entirety: TCR sequencing covered 230 to 250 trial participants: 207 given two doses of AZD1222 and approximately 25 given two doses of MenACWY control vaccine. Trial participants were enrolled by age into subgroups of 18-55, 56-69 and 70-plus years, and about 150, 27 and 61 TCR-sequenced participants, respectively, were included in these subgroups.

General findings and caveats noted by the study authors: The 56-69-year group was small, and its depth increase did not reach significance, likely because of low power. Vaccine-associated CD4 TCRs spanned the whole spike protein, with dominant responses in regions 160-218 and 743-854. Participants were mostly white British and included more females than males, and it was suggested by the authors that clonal diversity may have been underestimated. Conclusions about previously exposed vaccinees were limited because only a handful of AZD1222 recipients were SARS-CoV-2 seropositive at baseline. Because no samples from the day 14 peak response were available, repertoires could be characterized only after the peak T cell response. Nearly half of unique spike-specific TCRs reportedly recognized epitopes outside regions mutated in the B.1.351 and B.1.1.7 variants. After two AZD1222 doses, spike-specific TCR breadth and depth were significantly higher than at day 0 and than in MenACWY recipients.

The label giving this sample's time point can be read as: about 28 days (+/-7) after the second vaccine dose. Because spike-specific TCR depth and breadth did not differ between the two schedules, AZD1222 recipients who got a second dose at roughly 4 weeks were pooled with those who got a second dose at roughly 12 weeks. Vaccinee samples were obtained from the UK trials COV001 and COV002, which included a single-blind randomized controlled phase 2/3 trial of AZD1222 (ChAdOx1 nCoV-19) in healthy adults. Trial participant PBMC samples were collected at day 0 and day 28 after the second dose for TCRbeta chain sequencing. The CDR3 regions of human TCRbeta chains were subjected to immunosequencing. Regarding the original processing steps: Repertoire TCRs were checked for matches against a reference library of SARS-CoV-2-specific TCRs that had been generated using the MIRA antigen-specificity platform. Breadth was defined as the fraction of unique TCRs that were SARS-CoV-2-associated. Depth was defined as the fraction of total T cells that were SARS-CoV-2-associated. Using the MIRA data, each spike-specific TCR was assigned both to the spike region to which the TCR was reactive and to a CD4 or CD8 class. Log10-transformed breadth and depth values were compared by one-way ANOVA with Sidak's multiple comparisons tests. In TCRdb, the immuneACCESS table is reduced to in-frame sequences with V and J assigned. These tables do not hold every clone; where another copy was compared, an unresolved V gene accounts for under half, and the others remain unexplained. The V and J calls and clone size are taken from that table; D and trimming were inferred from the DNA. Recorded for this sample are about 42,000 clones; around 80% of them occurred a single time. Clones ranked in the top ten supply under 20% of the sample.

The sequence links TRBV19 to TRBJ2-5; TRBD1 agrees with 7 junctional bases. The sample consisted of peripheral blood, taken 28 days after the second AZD1222 dose. This clonotype was sampled from an adult who received the AZD1222 COVID-19 vaccine. The CDR3 is CASSAGQAQETQYF. Read as DNA, the sequence is TGTGCCAGTAGTGCTGGACAGGCCCAAGAGACCCAGTACTTC.